The present T cell receptor (beta chain) was sequenced within a study of shared clonotypes between healthy human individuals. Background on the study: Three CD4 naive, three CD4 memory, two CD8 naive and one CD8 memory plate were used per donor.

V was clipped by 6 bases and J by 2 bases, with 7 bases between them. There are 12 residues in the CDR3. CDR1 is SNHLY and CDR2 is FYNNEI in the germline V gene. The input for sorted-subset replicate PCRs was around 0.2 ug DNA, some 28,000 T cell genomes. Some clones are missing from TCRdb's copy, which holds only in-frame ones; the method was immunoSEQ multiplex PCR. The profile shows millions of clones, roughly 94% of them singletons. On this clone: Its antigen is undetermined.

Study-level findings and limits: Incompleteness in sorted-subset sequencing, despite large depth, was shown by rarefaction.

The source is a man between 18 and 29 years old in good health. This sequence joins TRBV2 and TRBJ1-1; D unclear. The sequenced sample consisted of naive CD4+ T cells sorted from blood. The subset: CD45RA+ positively selected. The CDR3 DNA reads TGTGCCAGCAGCAATCTAAACACTGAAGCTTTCTTT. Its translation is CASSNLNTEAFF.